These 27 T cell receptor beta chains came from one sample sequenced in a study of OX40 agonist ivuxolimab in advanced cancers. The repertoire was sequenced with immunoSEQ multiplex PCR; TCRdb's copy has only in-frame clones and lacks some. The sample holds 10,000 to 15,000 clones, around 80% seen once. The material was CD4+ or CD8+ T cells sorted from blood, obtained in a trial of the OX40 agonist ivuxolimab. These receptors all stem from an adult with an advanced solid tumor such as melanoma, head and neck, liver or kidney cancer.

This clone was counted a single time. The chain links TRBV4-2 to TRBJ2-1; TRBD2 matches at 11 bases. There are 22 residues in the CDR3. The V and J ends lost 1 base and 4 bases, in that order; junction bases with no gene match: 21. CDR1 is LGHNA, CDR2 YNFKEQ, per germline. The CDR3 sequence: CASSQANVGVETGTSGYNEQFF. CDR3 in DNA: TGTGCCAGCAGCCAAGCAAACGTGGGGGTGGAAACCGGGACTAGCGGATACAATGAGCAGTTCTTC.

The chain recombines TRBV28 with TRBJ1-2; 7 bases map to TRBD1. The CDR3 consists of 18 residues. With V trimmed by 3 bases and J by 1 base, 14 bases remained unmatched. The germline V gene has CDR1 MDHEN and CDR2 SYDVKM. CDR3 sequence: CASSFPLRDREYNYGYTF. Written as DNA, the CDR3 is TGTGCCAGCAGTTTTCCCCTCCGGGACAGAGAGTATAACTATGGCTACACCTTC.

The rearrangement uses TRBV19 and TRBJ1-6; 9 bases align to TRBD1. With V trimmed by 7 bases and J by 7 bases, 2 bases remained unmatched. The germline V gene has CDR1 LNHDA and CDR2 SQIVND (reference sequence). The CDR3 spans 13 residues. The DNA of the CDR3 is TGTGCCAGTACTACAGGGGGCAATTCACCCCTCCACTTT. Its translation: CASTTGGNSPLHF. The variable domain in full, completed from reference TRBV19 and TRBJ1-6, reads DGGITQSPKYLFRKEGQNVTLSCEQNLNHDAMYWYRQDPGQGLRLIYYSQIVNDFQKGDIAEGYSVSREKKESFPLTVTSAQKNPTAFYLCASTTGGNSPLHFGNGTRLTVT.

The J gene is TRBJ1-1, the V gene TRBV19; D is unresolved. This CDR3 has 11 residues. Germline assignment: CDR1 LNHDA and CDR2 SQIVND (reference sequence). V lost 8 bases and J lost 1, with 5 bases in between. The CDR3 here is CASLGNTEAFF. The CDR3 nucleotides are TGTGCCAGTCTTGGGAACACTGAAGCTTTCTTT.

The chain recombines TRBV5-4 with TRBJ2-7, with D perhaps given as TRBD1 or TRBD2 (6 bases each). This CDR3 region has 14 residues. V lost 0 bases, J lost 2 bases, and 9 bases lay in between. Germline lookup yields CDR1 SGHNT and CDR2 YYREEE (reference sequence). CDR3 sequence reads: CASSLGGATYEQYF. Written as DNA, the CDR3 is TGTGCCAGCAGCTTGGGGGGGGCAACCTACGAGCAGTACTTC.

This chain links TRBV7-6 with TRBJ1-5, with D possibly matching TRBD1 (5 bases). There are 16 residues in the CDR3. Germline V gives CDR1 SGHVS, CDR2 FNYEAQ. V lost 1 base and J 3 bases, leaving 13 bases between the germline ends. CDR3 loop: CASSLDRGRINQPQHF. Written as DNA, the CDR3 is TGTGCCAGCAGCTTAGACCGGGGGAGGATCAATCAGCCCCAGCATTTT.

The chain carries TRBV7-6 and TRBJ1-1; D is unclear. V gave up 0 bases and J gave up 4 bases, with 6 bases separating them. The V gene's germline CDR1 is SGHVS and CDR2 FNYEAQ. CDR3 length: 13 residues. The chain's CDR3 is CASSLAAGTEAFF. CDR3 DNA sequence: TGTGCCAGCAGCTTAGCGGCAGGCACTGAAGCTTTCTTT.

CDR3 coding DNA: TGCGCCAGCAGCTTGACAGCCTCTGGGGCCAACGTCCTGACTTTC. Translation gives CASSLTASGANVLTF. This sequence joins TRBV5-1 and TRBJ2-6; no reliable D call. There are 15 residues in the CDR3. The germline gives CDR1 SGHRS, CDR2 YFSETQ. Trimming left V 1 base short and J 0 bases short, with 5 bases between.

The chain employs TRBV10-3 and TRBJ2-3, with D possibly TRBD2 on 6 matching bases. V was shortened by 8 bases and J by 2 bases, with 11 bases between the two germline ends. Germline V lookup: CDR1 ENHRY, CDR2 SYGVKD. The CDR3 spans 13 residues. CDR3 sequence reads: CAIGAGFTDTQYF. The CDR3 nucleotides read TGTGCCATCGGGGCGGGGTTCACAGATACGCAGTATTTT.

The chain links TRBV6-4 to TRBJ2-2; the D gene could be TRBD1 or TRBD2 (5 bases each). Trimming took 3 bases from V and 3 from J, leaving 5 bases between them. The CDR3 covers 13 residues. CDR1 is MRHNA, CDR2 SNTAGT, per germline. CDR3 residues: CASSEGDTGELFF. For the CDR3, the DNA is TGTGCCAGCAGTGAGGGGGACACCGGGGAGCTGTTTTTT.

The chain couples TRBV2 to TRBJ1-1; the D gene is possibly TRBD1 (6 bases). The length of the CDR3 is 14 residues. The V gene lost 4 bases and the J gene lost 7 bases, with 16 bases spanning the gap. CDR1 is SNHLY, CDR2 FYNNEI, per germline. In DNA, the CDR3 is TGTGCCAGCAGTGCACTTCAGGGGTCGAGTGAAGCTTTCTTT. Encoded protein: CASSALQGSSEAFF.

This rearrangement joins TRBV19 to TRBJ2-1; TRBD2 aligns across 12 bases. Germline CDR1 is LNHDA and CDR2 is SQIVND (reference sequence). This CDR3 has 15 residues. The V gene end was trimmed by 3 bases and the J gene end by 8 bases; junction bases not matched to a gene: 5. CDR3: CASSMPSGRAHEQFF. The CDR3 DNA reads TGTGCCAGTAGTATGCCTAGCGGGAGGGCCCATGAGCAGTTCTTC.

The V gene is TRBV6-1, the J gene TRBJ2-7, with D uncertain. V shed 4 bases and J shed 5 bases, with 12 bases lying between them. The CDR3 loop spans 13 amino acids. Germline CDR1 is MNHNS and CDR2 is SASEGT. The CDR3, as DNA: TGTGCCAGCAGTGTGGATCCGAGAGACGAGCAGTACTTC. It translates to CASSVDPRDEQYF.

The chain recombines TRBV9 with TRBJ2-5; a possible D gene is TRBD2 (6 bases). CDR1 is SGDLS and CDR2 is YYNGEE in the germline V gene. The CDR3 runs to 16 residues. V shed 3 bases and J shed 4 bases, with 19 bases lying between them. Here the CDR3 reads CASSDVGMGEAETQYF. In DNA form, the CDR3 reads TGTGCCAGCAGCGATGTAGGTATGGGGGAGGCAGAGACCCAGTACTTC.

The chain uses TRBV12-5 and TRBJ2-1, with TRBD2 matching 8 bases. The V segment lost 3 bases and the J segment 6 bases; nucleotides outside the gene matches: 4. From germline, CDR1 is LGHNT and CDR2 FRNRAP. This CDR3 comprises 14 residues. The DNA of the CDR3 is TGTGCTAGTGGTTTAAGCGGGAGAAGCAATGAGCAGTTCTTC. Its translation: CASGLSGRSNEQFF.

The DNA of the CDR3 is TGCGCCAGCAGCCGAACAGGGGGCGAGCAGTACTTC. As protein: CASSRTGGEQYF. The chain recombines TRBV4-3 with TRBJ2-7; 8 bases align to TRBD1. Germline trimming cut 4 bases from V and 6 bases from J; bases unmatched to any gene: 2. This CDR3 comprises 12 residues. From germline, CDR1 is LGHNA and CDR2 YSLEER.

This clone is a singleton in its sample. This rearrangement joins TRBV5-1 to TRBJ1-2, with 10 bases fitting TRBD1. CDR3 length: 14 residues. V lost 4 bases and J lost 8; bases outside the gene matches: 8. Germline-derived CDR1 and CDR2 are SGHRS and YFSETQ. The CDR3 sequence: CASSGGTGVRGYTF. CDR3 coding DNA: TGCGCCAGCAGCGGCGGGACAGGGGTTAGAGGCTACACCTTC.

This sequence joins TRBV4-2 and TRBJ2-7; 8 positions match TRBD1. This CDR3 spans 14 amino acids. Germline V gene sequence: CDR1 LGHNA, CDR2 YNFKEQ. The J segment lost 7 bases and the V segment lost 4 bases, leaving 9 bases of the junction unmatched. The CDR3 DNA reads as TGTGCCAGCAGCCTGACGGGACAGGTAGATGAGCAGTACTTC. Its translation is CASSLTGQVDEQYF.

This clone has a single count. The chain couples TRBV21-1 to TRBJ1-5; the table's D call of TRBD1 was not tested on the DNA. TRBV21-1 is reported as a pseudogene. The CDR3 consists of 17 residues. Here the CDR3 reads CASSKEHLLARNQPQHF. In DNA, the CDR3 is TGTGCCAGCAGCAAAGAACACCTCCTGGCCCGCAATCAGCCCCAGCATTTT.

This chain joins TRBV14 and TRBJ2-3; D is unclear. The CDR3 is 13 residues long. The V end lost 2 bases, the J end lost 3 bases, and 6 bases lay between the germline ends. Germline-derived CDR1 and CDR2 are SGHDN and FVKESK. Written as DNA, the CDR3 is TGTGCCAGCAGCCAAACGACAACAGATACGCAGTATTTT. It translates to CASSQTTTDTQYF.

This clone came up once. The chain has TRBV7-9 and TRBJ2-7, with 7 nucleotides matching TRBD2. Germline trimming cut 5 bases from V and 5 bases from J; bases unmatched to any gene: 12. The CDR3 loop spans 15 amino acids. Looked up from germline, CDR1 is SEHNR and CDR2 is FQNEAQ (reference sequence). The CDR3 protein is CASSPWGGVKDEQYF. CDR3 in DNA: TGTGCCAGCAGCCCGTGGGGAGGGGTTAAGGACGAGCAGTACTTC.

The chain has TRBV7-8 and TRBJ1-1; D remains unclear. The CDR3 consists of 16 residues. The V gene's germline CDR1 is SGHVS and CDR2 FQNEAQ. V was clipped by 1 base and J by 6 bases, with 18 bases between them. The CDR3 DNA reads TGTGCCAGCAGCTTAGTTGGCGTGGAGGCGATACCTGAAGCTTTCTTT. As protein: CASSLVGVEAIPEAFF.

This chain uses TRBV14 with TRBJ2-1, with a possible D match to TRBD1 (5 bases). The CDR3 has 16 residues. The germline V and J ends were trimmed by 3 bases and 9 bases, with 21 bases remaining between them. From germline, CDR1 is SGHDN and CDR2 FVKESK. CDR3 in DNA: TGTGCCAGCAGCCAGGAACCCCTAGAAAGGGGCTTTGAGCAGTTCTTC. Its translation: CASSQEPLERGFEQFF.

This clone has a handful of counts. The V gene is TRBV28, the J gene TRBJ1-1, with D perhaps matching TRBD1 (5 bases). V gave up 5 bases and J gave up 8 bases, with 18 bases separating them. From germline, CDR1 is MDHEN and CDR2 SYDVKM. This CDR3 is 14 amino acids long. DNA for the CDR3: TGTGCCAGCAGTCCCCCTTCGGGGCGGGTAGAAGCTTTCTTT. This encodes CASSPPSGRVEAFF.

The chain uses TRBV7-9 and TRBJ1-2, with a weak D call TRBD1 (5 bases). The CDR3 consists of 12 residues. V was trimmed by 3 bases and J by 8 bases, leaving 10 bases between them. Germline V gene data show CDR1 as SEHNR and CDR2 as FQNEAQ (reference sequence). The CDR3 is CASSLGPDGYTF. CDR3 DNA sequence: TGTGCCAGCAGCTTGGGACCTGACGGCTACACCTTC.

This clone has a single count. The chain is built from TRBV6-5 and TRBJ2-1, with 9 bases lining up with TRBD1. The V and J ends lost 3 bases and 13 bases, in that order; junction bases with no gene match: 10. The CDR3 contains 14 residues. Germline V CDR1 and CDR2: MNHEY, SVGAGI. The CDR3 region has the DNA TGTGCCAGCAGTTATGGTTCGGGACAGGGTGAACAGTTCTTC. This encodes CASSYGSGQGEQFF.

The J gene is TRBJ1-4, the V gene TRBV6-5; 8 bases map to TRBD1. This CDR3 contains 14 residues. Trimming removed 5 bases from V and 7 bases from J; junction bases left unmatched: 6. Germline V lookup: CDR1 MNHEY, CDR2 SVGAGI. The CDR3 DNA reads as TGTGCCAGCAGTATTGCAGGGGGCCCTGAAAAACTGTTTTTT. Its protein is CASSIAGGPEKLFF.